This TCR beta chain was sequenced in a study of T cell changes during pregnancy in multiple sclerosis. This CDR3 is 13 amino acids long. CDR1 SGHTA and CDR2 FQGNSA come from the germline V gene. Trimming shortened V by 5 bases and J by 1 base, and 7 bases separated the two germline ends. TCRdb keeps only in-frame clones here, not all; method: immunoSEQ multiplex PCR. Found here are about 61,000 clones, about nine tenths of them singletons; the top ten hold approximately 3%. The chain carries TRBV7-2 and TRBJ2-3; D call uncertain. Sequences were derived from peripheral blood, sampled in the first trimester of pregnancy. The clonotype originates from a female donor in good health, enrolled as a control in a pregnancy study. In DNA, the CDR3 is TGTGCCAGCAGCCCCGAGGGCACAGATACGCAGTATTTT. This translates into CASSPEGTDTQYF.